The rows below give T cell receptor beta chains drawn from one sample of a study of CD8+CD57+ T cells in acquired aplastic anemia. TCRdb passed the reads through MiXCR, listing each CDR3 protein once. The sample holds fewer than 85,000 distinct CDR3 sequences; about three quarters are singletons and the top ten take 80% to 90%. The specimen was sorted CD4+, CD8+, or CD8+CD57+ T cells (not recorded which) from PBMCs. Every receptor here comes from a human donor with aplastic anemia. CDR3s include the opening cysteine and the closing phenylalanine or tryptophan. Each record gives: V gene, clone size, J gene, D gene, CDR3 DNA, CDR3 protein. D genes are given only for firm matches. Some rows have no size entry. The others give once, few or many, or a class for an expanded clone.

>TRBV7-9|-|TRBJ2-3|-
TGTGCCAGCAGCTTGTCGGGGGCAGATACGCAGTATTTT
CASSLSGADTQYF
>TRBV7-6|-|TRBJ1-4|-
TGTGCCAGCAGCCCCAAGATAAGTAATGAAGAACTGTCTTTT
CASSPKISNEELSF
>TRBV20-1|-|TRBJ2-5|-
TGCAGTGCTAGAGGAGGACGGGGATCGATCCAAGAGACCCAGTACTTC
CSARGGRGSIQETQYF
>TRBV7-2|-|TRBJ2-7|TRBD2
TGTGCCAGCAGCTCGACCAGACTAGCGGGAGTTCATTACTTC
CASSSTRLAGVHYF
>TRBV5-1|-|TRBJ2-3|-
TGCGCCAGCAGCTTGCGCGGGGAGAGCACAGATACGCAGTATTTT
CASSLRGESTDTQYF
>TRBV25-1|-|TRBJ2-1|-
TGTGCCAGCAGTGAAAGTCGAGTCAGCTACAATGAGCAGTTCTTC
CASSESRVSYNEQFF
>TRBV19|-|TRBJ2-7|TRBD1
TGTGCCAGTAGTACGACAGGGGGCTACGAGCAGTACTTC
CASSTTGGYEQYF
>TRBV19|-|TRBJ2-7|-
TGTGCCAGTAGTTTAGGACAGCACTACGAGCAGTACTTC
CASSLGQHYEQYF
>TRBV15|once|TRBJ2-3|-
TGTGCCACCAGCTGGGGACCTCGGAAAGATACGCAGTATTTT
CATSWGPRKDTQYF
>TRBV7-3|-|TRBJ2-1|-
TGTGCCAGCAGTTGGACAGCTCCTAAACCGTTCTTC
CASSWTAPKPFF
>TRBV15|-|TRBJ2-7|-
TGTGCCACCAGCAGAGTAGTAGGGGTCGAGCAGTACTTC
CATSRVVGVEQYF
>TRBV7-9|few|TRBJ2-3|-
TGTGCCAGCACCGCACCTGCTAGCACAGATACGCAGTATTTT
CASTAPASTDTQYF
>TRBV25-1|-|TRBJ2-2|TRBD2
TGTGCCAGCAGCTCCCGGACTAGTCCGACGAACACCGGGGAGCTGTTTTTT
CASSSRTSPTNTGELFF
>TRBV7-7|-|TRBJ2-2|-
TGTGCTAGCAGCTTAAGATACGGGGCCCCGGAGCTGTTTTTT
CASSLRYGAPELFF
>TRBV29-1|-|TRBJ2-1|-
TGCAGCGCCGCTGGGCCCTACAATGAGCAGTTCTTC
CSAAGPYNEQFF